This TCR beta chain is drawn from a study of T cell repertoires in cytomegalovirus infection. About the study: Public TCR beta signature analysis indicated the presence of both CMV infection and matching HLA type.

General study results and limits: Dominant in the ex vivo response were TCR beta clonotypes restricted by HLA-C and specific for CMV.

Concerning this clonotype: Its target is not known.

TCRdb reprocessed the reads with MiXCR, giving one entry per CDR3 protein. The top ten clones hold around 11% of a sample with 830,000 or so distinct CDR3 sequences, around a third of them seen once. The CDR3 has 14 amino acids. Trimming removed 2 bases from V and 2 bases from J, with 10 bases in between. Germline assignment: CDR1 LNHDA and CDR2 SQIVND (reference sequence). This rearrangement joins TRBV19 to TRBJ2-7, with D unclear. Sample: cultured CD8+ T cells from PBMCs, taken from culture after CMV antigen stimulation. This receptor was identified in a human donor in good health (CMV status not recorded). Some clones in this sample may be carry-over from other donors' samples. The CDR3 here is CASSITRQAYEQYF. The CDR3 bases are TGTGCCAGTAGTATAACCCGACAAGCCTACGAGCAGTACTTC.